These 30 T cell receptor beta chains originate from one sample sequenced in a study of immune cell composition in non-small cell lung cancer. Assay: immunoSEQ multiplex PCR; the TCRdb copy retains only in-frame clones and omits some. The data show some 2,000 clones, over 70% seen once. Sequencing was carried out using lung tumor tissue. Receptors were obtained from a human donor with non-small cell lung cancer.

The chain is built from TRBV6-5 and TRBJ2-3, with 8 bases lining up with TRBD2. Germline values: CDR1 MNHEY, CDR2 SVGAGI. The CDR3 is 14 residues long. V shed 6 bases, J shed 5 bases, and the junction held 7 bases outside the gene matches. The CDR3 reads CASSTGGPRDTQYF. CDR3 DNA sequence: TGTGCCAGCAGCACGGGAGGGCCAAGAGATACGCAGTATTTT.

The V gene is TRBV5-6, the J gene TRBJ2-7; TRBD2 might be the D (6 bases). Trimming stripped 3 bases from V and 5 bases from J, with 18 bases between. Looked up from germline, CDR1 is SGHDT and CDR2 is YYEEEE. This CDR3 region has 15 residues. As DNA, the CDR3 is TGTGCCAGCAGCTACTTAAGCCCGGGGGTCCACGAGCAGTACTTC. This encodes CASSYLSPGVHEQYF.

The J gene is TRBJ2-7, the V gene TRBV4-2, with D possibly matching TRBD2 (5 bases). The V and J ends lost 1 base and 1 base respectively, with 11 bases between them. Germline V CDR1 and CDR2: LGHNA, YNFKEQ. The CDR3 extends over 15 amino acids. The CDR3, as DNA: TGTGCCAGCAGCCAAGTCGGCGCGGGTTCCTACGAGCAGTACTTC. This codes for CASSQVGAGSYEQYF.

The CDR3 DNA reads TGTGCCAGCAGCCAAGTAGCGGGAGCGAACGAGCAGTACTTC. This translates into CASSQVAGANEQYF. The chain joins TRBV14 to TRBJ2-7, with 9 bases lining up with TRBD2. This CDR3 contains 14 residues. The V gene end was trimmed by 1 base and the J gene end by 5 bases; junction bases not matched to a gene: 3. Germline CDR1 is SGHDN and CDR2 is FVKESK. The full variable domain, in which reference TRBV14 and TRBJ2-7 provide the parts outside the CDR3, is EAGVTQFPSHSVIEKGQTVTLRCDPISGHDNLYWYRRVMGKEIKFLLHFVKESKQDESGMPNNRFLAERTGGTYSTLKVQPAELEDSGVYFCASSQVAGANEQYFGPGTRLTVT.

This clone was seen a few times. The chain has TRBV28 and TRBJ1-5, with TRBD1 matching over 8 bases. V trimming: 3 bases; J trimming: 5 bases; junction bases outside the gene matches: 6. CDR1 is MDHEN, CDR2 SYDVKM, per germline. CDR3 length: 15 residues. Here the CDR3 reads CASSFGDRGHQPQHF. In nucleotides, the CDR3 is TGTGCCAGCAGTTTCGGAGACAGGGGCCATCAGCCCCAGCATTTT.

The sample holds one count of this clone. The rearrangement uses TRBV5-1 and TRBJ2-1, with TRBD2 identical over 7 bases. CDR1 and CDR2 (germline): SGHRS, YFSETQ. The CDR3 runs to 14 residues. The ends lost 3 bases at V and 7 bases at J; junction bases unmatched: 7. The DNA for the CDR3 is TGCGCCAGCAGCTGGGGGGAGGGAGAAAATGAGCAGTTCTTC. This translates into CASSWGEGENEQFF.

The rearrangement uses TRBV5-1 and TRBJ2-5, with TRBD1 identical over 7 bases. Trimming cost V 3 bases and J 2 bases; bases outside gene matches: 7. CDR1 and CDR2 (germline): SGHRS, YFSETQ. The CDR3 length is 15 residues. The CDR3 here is CASSSGQPKQETQYF. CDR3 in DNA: TGCGCCAGCAGCTCGGGACAGCCCAAGCAAGAGACCCAGTACTTC.

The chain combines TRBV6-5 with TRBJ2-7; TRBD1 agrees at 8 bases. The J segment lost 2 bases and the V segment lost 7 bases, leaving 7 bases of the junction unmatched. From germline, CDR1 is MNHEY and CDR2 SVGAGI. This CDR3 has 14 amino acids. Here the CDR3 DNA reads TGTGCCAGCACTAAAGACAGGGGACCCTACGAGCAGTACTTC. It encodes CASTKDRGPYEQYF.

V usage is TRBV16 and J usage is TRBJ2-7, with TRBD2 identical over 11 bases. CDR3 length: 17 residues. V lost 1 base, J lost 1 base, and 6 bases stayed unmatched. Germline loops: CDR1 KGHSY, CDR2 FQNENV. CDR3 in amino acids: CASSQYFSGRASYEQYF. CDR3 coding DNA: TGTGCCAGCAGCCAATACTTTAGCGGGAGGGCTTCCTACGAGCAGTACTTC. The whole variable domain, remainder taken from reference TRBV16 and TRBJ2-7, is GEEVAQTPKHLVRGEGQKAKLYCAPIKGHSYVFWYQQVLKNEFKFLISFQNENVFDETGMPKERFSAKCLPNSPCSLEIQATKLEDSAVYFCASSQYFSGRASYEQYFGPGTRLTVT.

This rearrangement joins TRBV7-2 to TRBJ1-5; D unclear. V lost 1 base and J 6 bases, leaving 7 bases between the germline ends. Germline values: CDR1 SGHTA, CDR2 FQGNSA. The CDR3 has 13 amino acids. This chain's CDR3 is CASSLELAQPQHF. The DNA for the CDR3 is TGTGCCAGCAGCTTAGAATTAGCTCAGCCCCAGCATTTT.

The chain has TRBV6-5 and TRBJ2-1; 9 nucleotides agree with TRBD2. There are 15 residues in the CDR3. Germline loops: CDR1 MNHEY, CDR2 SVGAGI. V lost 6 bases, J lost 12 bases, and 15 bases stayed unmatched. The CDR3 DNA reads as TGTGCCAGCAGATGGGGAGGGCGGGAGGGCCAGGCGCAGTTCTTC. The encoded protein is CASRWGGREGQAQFF.

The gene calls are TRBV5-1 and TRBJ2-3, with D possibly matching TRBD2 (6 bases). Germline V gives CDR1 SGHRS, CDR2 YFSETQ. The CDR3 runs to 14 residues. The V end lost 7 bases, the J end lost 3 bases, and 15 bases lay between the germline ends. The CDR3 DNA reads TGCGCCAGCGGAAGCGGAGGGCTGACAGATACGCAGTATTTT. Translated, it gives CASGSGGLTDTQYF.

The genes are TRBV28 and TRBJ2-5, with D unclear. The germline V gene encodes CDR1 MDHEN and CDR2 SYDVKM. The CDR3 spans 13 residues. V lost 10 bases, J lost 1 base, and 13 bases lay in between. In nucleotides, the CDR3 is TGTGCCACCCTAGGAACTACCCAAGAGACCCAGTACTTC. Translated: CATLGTTQETQYF. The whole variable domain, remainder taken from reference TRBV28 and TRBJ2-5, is DVKVTQSSRYLVKRTGEKVFLECVQDMDHENMFWYRQDPGLGLRLIYFSYDVKMKEKGDIPEGYSVSREKKERFSLILESASTNQTSMYLCATLGTTQETQYFGPGTRLLVL.

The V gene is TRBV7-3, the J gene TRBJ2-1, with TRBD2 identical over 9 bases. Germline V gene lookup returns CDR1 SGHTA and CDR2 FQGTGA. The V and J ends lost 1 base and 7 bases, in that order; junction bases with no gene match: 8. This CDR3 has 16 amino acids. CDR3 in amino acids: CASSLIGAREGNEQFF. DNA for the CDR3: TGTGCCAGCAGCTTAATCGGAGCGCGGGAGGGAAATGAGCAGTTCTTC.

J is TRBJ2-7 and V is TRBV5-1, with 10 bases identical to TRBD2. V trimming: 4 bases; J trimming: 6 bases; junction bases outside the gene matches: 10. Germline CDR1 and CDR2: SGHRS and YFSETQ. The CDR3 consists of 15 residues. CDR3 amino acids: CASSPSQAGGSEQYF. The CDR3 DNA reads TGCGCCAGCAGCCCCTCGCAAGCGGGAGGGTCCGAGCAGTACTTC.

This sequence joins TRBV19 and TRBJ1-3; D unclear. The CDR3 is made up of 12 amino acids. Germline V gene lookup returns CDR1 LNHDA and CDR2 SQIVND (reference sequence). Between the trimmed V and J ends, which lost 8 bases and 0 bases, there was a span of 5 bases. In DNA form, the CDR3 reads TGTGCCAGTCCCAGCTCTGGAAACACCATATATTTT. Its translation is CASPSSGNTIYF.

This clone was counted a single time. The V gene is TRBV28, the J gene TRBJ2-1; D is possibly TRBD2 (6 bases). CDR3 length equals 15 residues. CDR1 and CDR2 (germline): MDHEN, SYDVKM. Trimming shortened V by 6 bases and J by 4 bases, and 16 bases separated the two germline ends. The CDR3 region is CASSPRGSGYNEQFF. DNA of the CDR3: TGTGCCAGCAGCCCCCGGGGTAGCGGATACAATGAGCAGTTCTTC.

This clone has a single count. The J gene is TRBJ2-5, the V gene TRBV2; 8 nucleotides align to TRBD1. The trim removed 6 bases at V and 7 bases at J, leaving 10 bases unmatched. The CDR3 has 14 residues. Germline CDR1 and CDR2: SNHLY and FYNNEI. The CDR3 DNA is TGTGCCAGCAGCGGACAGGGTACCGTCCCGACCCAGTACTTC. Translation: CASSGQGTVPTQYF.

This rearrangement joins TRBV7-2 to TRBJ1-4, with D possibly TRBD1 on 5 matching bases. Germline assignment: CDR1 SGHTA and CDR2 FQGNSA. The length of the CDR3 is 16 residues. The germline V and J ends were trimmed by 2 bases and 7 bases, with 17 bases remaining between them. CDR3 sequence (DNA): TGTGCCAGCAGCTTAATATCGCGGGGGTCCAGTGAAAAACTGTTTTTT. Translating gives CASSLISRGSSEKLFF.

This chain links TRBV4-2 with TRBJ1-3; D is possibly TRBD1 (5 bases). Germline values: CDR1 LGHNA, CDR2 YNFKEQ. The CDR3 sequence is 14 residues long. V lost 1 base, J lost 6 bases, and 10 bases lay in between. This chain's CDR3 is CASSQGGAQNTIYF. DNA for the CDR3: TGTGCCAGCAGCCAAGGCGGGGCGCAAAACACCATATATTTT.

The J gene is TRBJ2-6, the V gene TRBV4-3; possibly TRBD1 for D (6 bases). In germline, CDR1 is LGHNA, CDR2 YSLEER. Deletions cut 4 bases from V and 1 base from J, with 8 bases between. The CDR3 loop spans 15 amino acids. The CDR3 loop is CASSPQGSGANVLTF. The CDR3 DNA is TGCGCCAGCAGCCCCCAGGGGTCTGGGGCCAACGTCCTGACTTTC.

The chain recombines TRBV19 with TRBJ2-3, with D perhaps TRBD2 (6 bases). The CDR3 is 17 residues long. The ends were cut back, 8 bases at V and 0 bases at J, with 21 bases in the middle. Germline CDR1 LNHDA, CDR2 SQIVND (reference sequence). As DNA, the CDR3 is TGTGCCAGTGGAAAAGGGCTGCGACTAGATAGCACAGATACGCAGTATTTT. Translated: CASGKGLRLDSTDTQYF.

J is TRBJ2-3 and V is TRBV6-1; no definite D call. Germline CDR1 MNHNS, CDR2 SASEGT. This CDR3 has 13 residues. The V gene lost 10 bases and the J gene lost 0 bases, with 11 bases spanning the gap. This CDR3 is CATRPTSTDTQYF. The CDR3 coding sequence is TGTGCCACCCGCCCGACTAGCACAGATACGCAGTATTTT.

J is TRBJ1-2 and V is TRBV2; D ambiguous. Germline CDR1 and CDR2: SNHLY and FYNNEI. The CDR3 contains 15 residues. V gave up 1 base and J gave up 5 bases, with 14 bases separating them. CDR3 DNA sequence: TGTGCCAGCAGTGAAGGGGTTAACAGAGAATATGGCTACACCTTC. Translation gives CASSEGVNREYGYTF.

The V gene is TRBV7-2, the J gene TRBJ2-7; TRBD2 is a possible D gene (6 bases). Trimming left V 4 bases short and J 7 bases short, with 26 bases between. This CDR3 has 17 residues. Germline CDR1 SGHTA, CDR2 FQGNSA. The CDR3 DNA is TGTGCCAGCAGCTCCCAACCCCCGGGACTGTCCTTTAGGGAGCAGTACTTC. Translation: CASSSQPPGLSFREQYF.

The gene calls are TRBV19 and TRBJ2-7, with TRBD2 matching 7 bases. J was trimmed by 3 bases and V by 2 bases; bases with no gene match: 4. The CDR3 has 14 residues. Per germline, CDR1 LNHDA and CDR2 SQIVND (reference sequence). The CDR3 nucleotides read TGTGCCAGTAGTATAAGCGGGGCCCTCTACGAGCAGTACTTC. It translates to CASSISGALYEQYF. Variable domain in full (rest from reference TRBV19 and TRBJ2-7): DGGITQSPKYLFRKEGQNVTLSCEQNLNHDAMYWYRQDPGQGLRLIYYSQIVNDFQKGDIAEGYSVSREKKESFPLTVTSAQKNPTAFYLCASSISGALYEQYFGPGTRLTVT.

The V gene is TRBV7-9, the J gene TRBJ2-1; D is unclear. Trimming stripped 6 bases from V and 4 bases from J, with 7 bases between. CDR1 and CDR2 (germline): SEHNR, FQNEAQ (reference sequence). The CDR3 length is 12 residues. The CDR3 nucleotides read TGTGCCAGCAGGTTCAATTACAATGAGCAGTTCTTC. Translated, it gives CASRFNYNEQFF.

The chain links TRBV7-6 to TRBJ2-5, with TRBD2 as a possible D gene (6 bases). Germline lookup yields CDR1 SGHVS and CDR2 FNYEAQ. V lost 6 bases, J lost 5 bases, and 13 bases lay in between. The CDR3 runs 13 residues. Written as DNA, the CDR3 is TGTGCCAGCAGTCACCGGGAGCTGGAGACCCAGTACTTC. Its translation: CASSHRELETQYF.

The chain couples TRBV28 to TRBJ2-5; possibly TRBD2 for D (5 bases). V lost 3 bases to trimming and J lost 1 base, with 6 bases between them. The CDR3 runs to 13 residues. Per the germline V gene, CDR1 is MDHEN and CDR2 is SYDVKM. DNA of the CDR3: TGTGCCAGCAGTTTGGGGAGCCAAGAGACCCAGTACTTC. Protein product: CASSLGSQETQYF.

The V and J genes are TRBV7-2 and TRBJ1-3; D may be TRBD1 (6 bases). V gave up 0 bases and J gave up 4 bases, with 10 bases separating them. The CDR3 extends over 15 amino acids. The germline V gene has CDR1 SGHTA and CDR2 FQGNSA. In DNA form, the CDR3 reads TGTGCCAGCAGCTTAGCAAGAGGACAGGGAAACACCATATATTTT. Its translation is CASSLARGQGNTIYF. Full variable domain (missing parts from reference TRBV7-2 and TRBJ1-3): GAGVSQSPSNKVTEKGKDVELRCDPISGHTALYWYRQSLGQGLEFLIYFQGNSAPDKSGLPSDRFSAERTGGSVSTLTIQRTQQEDSAVYLCASSLARGQGNTIYFGEGSWLTVV.